A single sample is the source of the 28 T cell receptor beta chains below, sequenced in a study of neoadjuvant anti-PD-1 for oral cavity cancer. TCRdb's copy holds only in-frame clones and misses some; the assay was immunoSEQ multiplex PCR. The table lists roughly 6,600 clones, approximately 75% of them singletons, with around 2.9% in the top ten. The specimen was PBMCs, collected before nivolumab (anti-PD-1) treatment. The receptor source for this set is a person between 40 and 85 years old with oral cavity squamous cell carcinoma.

This chain joins TRBV2 and TRBJ2-7; D not certain. The CDR3 contains 13 residues. Germline CDR1 SNHLY, CDR2 FYNNEI. The ends were cut back, 8 bases at V and 2 bases at J, with 13 bases in the middle. The CDR3 reads CASQEGFTYEQYF. CDR3 sequence (DNA): TGTGCCAGCCAGGAAGGGTTTACCTACGAGCAGTACTTC.

The chain combines TRBV7-2 with TRBJ1-2; weak D call: TRBD1 (5 bases). The germline gives CDR1 SGHTA, CDR2 FQGNSA. The CDR3 extends over 13 amino acids. Trimming took 1 base from V and 4 from J, leaving 7 bases between them. CDR3 DNA: TGTGCCAGCAGCTTAGGACAGAGCTATGGCTACACCTTC. Residues: CASSLGQSYGYTF.

The chain joins TRBV10-1 to TRBJ2-7; TRBD1 might be the D (6 bases). Trimming stripped 10 bases from V and 7 bases from J, with 17 bases between. This CDR3 has 12 residues. Germline CDR1 and CDR2: WNHNN and SYGVQD (reference sequence). DNA of the CDR3: TGCGCCACCAAGGGGGACGGGGATGAGCAGTACTTC. It codes for CATKGDGDEQYF.

This chain uses TRBV7-5 with TRBJ1-5; the table gives TRBD1 as D, unverified against the DNA. TRBV7-5 is given as a pseudogene. The CDR3 extends over 15 amino acids. CDR3 sequence reads: CARSVWDRRNQPQHF. DNA for the CDR3: TGTGCCAGAAGCGTCTGGGACAGGCGCAATCAGCCCCAGCATTTT.

The chain links TRBV4-1 to TRBJ1-1, with 9 positions matching TRBD1. CDR3 size: 14 residues. The V gene end was trimmed by 6 bases and the J gene end by 6 bases; junction bases not matched to a gene: 8. The V gene's germline CDR1 is MGHRA and CDR2 YSYEKL. CDR3 loop: CASRSDNRGPEAFF. The CDR3 DNA reads TGCGCCAGCAGATCCGATAACAGGGGGCCTGAAGCTTTCTTT.

The rearrangement joins TRBV7-9 to TRBJ1-1, with D perhaps matching TRBD1 (6 bases). CDR3 length equals 15 residues. Germline CDR1 is SEHNR and CDR2 is FQNEAQ (reference sequence). V lost 6 bases and J 1 base, leaving 15 bases between the germline ends. CDR3 protein: CASSLTGSANTEAFF. The CDR3 coding sequence is TGTGCCAGCAGTCTAACAGGGTCCGCGAACACTGAAGCTTTCTTT.

The V call is TRBV10-3, the J call TRBJ1-5; D remains ambiguous. The CDR3 sequence is 14 residues long. Looked up from germline, CDR1 is ENHRY and CDR2 is SYGVKD. V lost 6 bases and J lost 3, with 12 bases in between. The CDR3 spells CAISSDGYNQPQHF. For the CDR3, the DNA is TGTGCCATCAGCTCGGACGGATACAATCAGCCCCAGCATTTT.

The chain is built from TRBV4-3 and TRBJ2-3; TRBD1 might be the D (6 bases). This CDR3 is built from 15 residues. Trimming took off 3 bases at V and 4 bases at J, with 14 bases between the two ends. Germline loops: CDR1 LGHNA, CDR2 YSLEER. The CDR3 is CASSQSPGGPDTQYF. In nucleotides, the CDR3 is TGCGCCAGCAGCCAGTCCCCTGGGGGCCCAGATACGCAGTATTTT.

This chain uses TRBV29-1 with TRBJ2-7, with D possibly being TRBD1 or TRBD2 (5 bases each). The V gene lost 2 bases and the J gene lost 7 bases, with 15 bases spanning the gap. CDR3 size: 13 residues. Germline lookup yields CDR1 SQVTM and CDR2 ANQGSEA. The CDR3 sequence: CSVESASGGEQYF. CDR3 sequence (DNA): TGCAGCGTTGAATCGGCTAGTGGGGGTGAGCAGTACTTC.

This clone appeared once. The rearrangement uses TRBV7-9 and TRBJ1-4; D possibly corresponds to TRBD1 (5 bases). Trimming took off 5 bases at V and 6 bases at J, with 19 bases between the two ends. Germline CDR1 and CDR2: SEHNR and FQNEAQ (reference sequence). The CDR3 extends over 16 amino acids. This CDR3 reads CASSVNRGLRHEKLFF. CDR3 sequence (DNA): TGTGCCAGCAGCGTCAACCGGGGCCTCCGACATGAAAAACTGTTTTTT.

V and J are TRBV5-8 and TRBJ2-3; D is possibly TRBD1 (6 bases). V was clipped by 2 bases and J by 4 bases, with 17 bases between them. The germline V gene has CDR1 SGHTS and CDR2 YDEGEE. This CDR3 has 16 amino acids. The CDR3 loop is CASSFQTGSEADTQYF. The CDR3 DNA follows: TGTGCCAGCAGCTTTCAAACAGGGTCTGAAGCAGATACGCAGTATTTT.

The rearrangement uses TRBV7-2 and TRBJ2-2; no definite D call. Trimming shortened V by 0 bases and J by 7 bases, and 3 bases separated the two germline ends. Germline V lookup: CDR1 SGHTA, CDR2 FQGNSA. The CDR3 spans 12 residues. This chain's CDR3 is CASSLAVGELFF. CDR3 DNA: TGTGCCAGCAGCTTAGCGGTCGGGGAGCTGTTTTTT.

The V and J genes are TRBV7-2 and TRBJ1-4, with 10 bases matching TRBD1. The CDR3 has 15 amino acids. The V and J ends lost 2 bases and 7 bases, in that order; junction bases with no gene match: 4. Looked up from germline, CDR1 is SGHTA and CDR2 is FQGNSA. The CDR3 bases are TGTGCCAGCAGCTTACGACAGGGGGCGTTTGAAAAACTGTTTTTT. Its protein product is CASSLRQGAFEKLFF.

The rearrangement links TRBV5-6 to TRBJ2-7; D gene unclear. CDR3 length equals 12 residues. From germline, CDR1 is SGHDT and CDR2 YYEEEE. V lost 1 base to trimming and J lost 8 bases, with 10 bases between them. The CDR3 DNA reads TGTGCCAGCAGCTTGCCGACATTGCAGCAGTACTTC. Translating it yields CASSLPTLQQYF.

V usage is TRBV6-5 and J usage is TRBJ2-6; maybe TRBD1 (6 bases). The V end lost 6 bases, the J end lost 0 bases, and 9 bases lay between the germline ends. This CDR3 has 15 residues. The germline V gene has CDR1 MNHEY and CDR2 SVGAGI. The CDR3 coding sequence is TGTGCCAGCAGGAGGGACAACTCTGGGGCCAACGTCCTGACTTTC. It codes for CASRRDNSGANVLTF.

The genes are TRBV5-4 and TRBJ2-4; possibly TRBD1 for D (7 bases). Germline CDR1 reads SGHNT; CDR2 reads YYREEE (reference sequence). This CDR3 is 13 amino acids long. Trimming took 1 base from V and 8 from J, leaving 10 bases between them. CDR3: CASSLTGEDIQYF. Here the CDR3 DNA reads TGTGCCAGCAGCTTGACAGGGGAGGACATTCAGTACTTC.

The chain links TRBV6-5 to TRBJ2-3, with D perhaps TRBD1 or TRBD2 (6 bases each). Germline V gene lookup returns CDR1 MNHEY and CDR2 SVGAGI. This CDR3 is built from 16 residues. V lost 4 bases and J lost 1, with 15 bases in between. The CDR3, as DNA: TGTGCCAGCAGTTCCCCGAAGGGGGGAGGCACAGATACGCAGTATTTT. This encodes CASSSPKGGGTDTQYF.

The V and J genes are TRBV4-3 and TRBJ1-2; no reliable D call. The germline CDR1 and CDR2 sequences are LGHNA and YSLEER. Deletions cut 4 bases from V and 6 bases from J, with 18 bases between. The CDR3 consists of 15 residues. In DNA, the CDR3 is TGCGCCAGCAGCCCAGTTTTTGGTGGCGGTCATGGCTACACCTTC. Encoded protein: CASSPVFGGGHGYTF.

Only one count was recorded for this clone. The chain employs TRBV27 and TRBJ1-1; 7 bases line up with TRBD1. V dropped 4 bases and J dropped 10; count of bases not matched to a gene: 9. CDR1 is MNHEY and CDR2 is SMNVEV in the germline V gene (reference sequence). CDR3 length: 13 amino acids. Here the CDR3 reads CASSSTGAGTAFF. The CDR3 DNA sequence: TGTGCCAGCAGTTCAACAGGGGCAGGAACAGCTTTCTTT.

The genes are TRBV10-1 and TRBJ2-5; D is possibly TRBD1 (6 bases). V was pared by 5 bases and J by 5 bases, with 12 bases between. Germline V lookup: CDR1 WNHNN, CDR2 SYGVQD (reference sequence). The CDR3 has 13 amino acids. CDR3 coding DNA: TGCGCCAGCAGTCAACAGGGAAGTGAGACCCAGTACTTC. Protein product: CASSQQGSETQYF.

The chain carries TRBV5-1 and TRBJ1-1; D is undetermined. Trimming removed 0 bases at V and 3 bases at J, with 9 bases between. This CDR3 is 14 amino acids long. Germline V CDR1 and CDR2: SGHRS, YFSETQ. The CDR3 sequence: CASSLGSGYTEAFF. CDR3 bases: TGCGCCAGCAGCTTGGGGAGCGGGTACACTGAAGCTTTCTTT.

The rearrangement links TRBV6-5 to TRBJ2-5; 9 nucleotides agree with TRBD1. This CDR3 has 15 amino acids. Germline CDR1 is MNHEY and CDR2 is SVGAGI. Trimming at V came to 6 bases and at J to 5 bases, leaving 10 bases not matched to a gene. Written as DNA, the CDR3 is TGTGCCAGCAGGGGCCCGGGACAGGGATTCGAGACCCAGTACTTC. Amino acid sequence: CASRGPGQGFETQYF.

As regards this clone: At the DNA level, this CDR3 is encoded by other sequences in the same sample as well. The V gene is TRBV5-1, the J gene TRBJ1-1; 7 bases align to TRBD1. The CDR3 runs 16 residues. The V and J ends lost 1 base and 4 bases, in that order; junction bases with no gene match: 10. Germline CDR1 and CDR2: SGHRS and YFSETQ. The CDR3 spells CASSLRAGGESTEAFF. The CDR3, as DNA: TGCGCCAGCAGCTTGAGGGCAGGGGGGGAGTCCACTGAAGCTTTCTTT.

The rearrangement uses TRBV6-1 and TRBJ1-2; a weak D match, TRBD1 (6 bases). V lost 3 bases and J 0 bases, leaving 20 bases between the germline ends. Germline CDR1 is MNHNS and CDR2 is SASEGT. The CDR3 loop spans 18 amino acids. As DNA, the CDR3 is TGTGCCAGCAGTGACCACCCCGATTCCTGGGACACTAACTATGGCTACACCTTC. Protein product: CASSDHPDSWDTNYGYTF.

This clone has just a few counts. Mismatch with germline at one junction end may stem from a read error. This chain joins TRBV7-9 and TRBJ2-7, with 9 bases aligning to TRBD2. CDR1 and CDR2 from the germline V gene are SEHNR and FQNEAQ (reference sequence). This CDR3 region has 16 residues. The CDR3, as DNA: TGTGCCAGCAGCGTAGCGGGGGCCGAATGGGACTACGAGCAGTACTTC. It translates to CASSVAGAEWDYEQYF.

This clone was seen more than once but under ten times. CDR3 sequence: CASSPTGGADEQFF. CDR3 bases: TGTGCCAGCAGCCCCACCGGGGGGGCCGATGAGCAGTTCTTC. The V call is TRBV11-2, the J call TRBJ2-1; 8 bases are a match to TRBD2. The CDR3 is made up of 14 amino acids. Trimming took 5 bases from V and 8 from J; bases not matched to a gene: 8. From germline, CDR1 is SGHAT and CDR2 FQNNGV.

This clone has a single count. V gene TRBV30 combines with J gene TRBJ2-7; D uncertain. The V end was cut by 8 bases, the J end by 2 bases, with 16 bases between. CDR1 and CDR2 (germline): GTSNPN, SVGIG (reference sequence). The CDR3 is made up of 13 amino acids. CDR3 sequence reads: CALNTGLAYEQYF. The CDR3 DNA is TGTGCCCTGAATACCGGGCTCGCCTACGAGCAGTACTTC.

The table lists this clone with a few counts. The V and J genes are TRBV27 and TRBJ1-2; the D gene is possibly TRBD1 (5 bases). The germline V gene encodes CDR1 MNHEY and CDR2 SMNVEV (reference sequence). Trimming pared 0 bases from V and 6 bases from J, leaving 14 bases between. This CDR3 spans 15 amino acids. CDR3 protein: CASSLSAGRWDGYTF. CDR3 DNA: TGTGCCAGCAGTTTATCGGCAGGGAGGTGGGATGGCTACACCTTC.